The 15 T cell receptor beta chains below come from one sample, sequenced in a study of blood T cell repertoires in COVID-19. The table came from immunoSEQ multiplex PCR; TCRdb's copy has only in-frame clones and leaves some out. Altogether about 73,000 clones are present, roughly 87% being singletons, with the ten largest covering around 10%. The sequenced sample consisted of peripheral blood. The receptors come from an elderly man with acute or convalescent COVID-19.

As DNA, the CDR3 is TGTGCCAGTAGTGTTCCGCCTAGCGTATACTCTGGGGCCAACGTCCTGACTTTC. It specifies CASSVPPSVYSGANVLTF. V is TRBV19 and J is TRBJ2-6; a possible D gene is TRBD2 (6 bases). Germline values: CDR1 LNHDA, CDR2 SQIVND (reference sequence). V lost 5 bases and J 0 bases, leaving 17 bases between the germline ends. The CDR3 extends over 18 amino acids.

The chain recombines TRBV6-5 with TRBJ1-1; TRBD1 agrees at 11 bases. CDR1 and CDR2 from the germline V gene are MNHEY and SVGAGI. V lost 2 bases, J lost 5 bases, and 1 base stayed unmatched. The CDR3 is 14 residues long. CDR3 in amino acids: CASSYGTGGTEAFF. The CDR3 bases are TGTGCCAGCAGTTACGGGACAGGGGGTACTGAAGCTTTCTTT.

The chain recombines TRBV28 with TRBJ1-3; 7 nucleotides match TRBD1. CDR1 is MDHEN and CDR2 is SYDVKM in the germline V gene. The CDR3 has 14 residues. Trimming removed 4 bases from V and 0 bases from J; junction bases left unmatched: 0. The CDR3 loop is CASSSGGSGNTIYF. The CDR3 bases are TGTGCCAGCAGTTCAGGGGGCTCTGGAAACACCATATATTTT.

Details on this clone: At one boundary the junction diverges from the germline segment, which might be a read error. This rearrangement joins TRBV7-7 to TRBJ1-1, with TRBD1 matching 7 bases. Germline V gives CDR1 SSHAT, CDR2 FNYEAQ (reference sequence). CDR3 length: 18 amino acids. The CDR3, as DNA: TGTGCTAGCAGCTTAGGGAAACAGGGGCCTACACTGAACACTGAAGCTTTCTTT. The encoded protein is CASSLGKQGPTLNTEAFF.

This rearrangement joins TRBV4-1 to TRBJ2-3, with TRBD2 identical over 8 bases. The V and J ends lost 4 bases and 1 base, in that order; junction bases with no gene match: 19. The CDR3 is 20 amino acids. The germline V gene has CDR1 MGHRA and CDR2 YSYEKL. CDR3 amino acids: CASSLQTSVAASTRTDTQYF. The DNA of the CDR3 is TGCGCCAGCAGCCTCCAGACTAGCGTAGCAGCGAGCACCCGCACAGATACGCAGTATTTT.

This clone was seen once. The chain employs TRBV18 and TRBJ1-6, with no clear D. CDR1 is KGHSH and CDR2 is LQKENI in the germline V gene. This CDR3 contains 13 residues. With 4 bases removed from V and 5 bases from J, the gap between germline ends came to 6 bases. This CDR3 reads CASSQQNNSPLHF. The CDR3 DNA follows: TGTGCCAGCTCACAACAGAATAATTCACCCCTCCACTTT.

This chain uses TRBV19 with TRBJ1-6; the match to TRBD1 covers 9 bases. The CDR3 contains 13 residues. With 11 bases clipped from V and 8 bases from J, the junction kept 7 bases outside the gene matches. Germline V gene sequence: CDR1 LNHDA, CDR2 SQIVND (reference sequence). CDR3 sequence: CASGTGLYSPLHF. CDR3 nucleotides: TGTGCCTCCGGGACAGGGTTGTATTCACCCCTCCACTTT.

The chain links TRBV18 to TRBJ1-2; D possibly corresponds to TRBD1 (5 bases). CDR1 KGHSH and CDR2 LQKENI come from the germline V gene. V dropped 0 bases and J dropped 5 bases, with 10 bases sitting between them. The CDR3 contains 14 residues. CDR3 sequence reads: CASSPPDIQYGYTF. CDR3 bases: TGTGCCAGCTCACCACCGGACATTCAATATGGCTACACCTTC.

The CDR3 sequence: CASRSQTGSTEAFF. Here the CDR3 DNA reads TGTGCCAGCAGATCCCAAACAGGGAGCACTGAAGCTTTCTTT. V usage is TRBV6-6 and J usage is TRBJ1-1, with a tentative D call TRBD1 (6 bases). CDR1 and CDR2 (germline): MNHNY, SVGAGI (reference sequence). The CDR3 sequence is 14 residues long. V lost 6 bases and J 4 bases, leaving 15 bases between the germline ends.

The V and J genes are TRBV9 and TRBJ2-7, with TRBD1 matching 8 bases. Germline lookup yields CDR1 SGDLS and CDR2 YYNGEE. The CDR3 consists of 14 residues. V was clipped by 4 bases and J by 3 bases; unmatched bases: 6. The CDR3 reads CASSPQTGDYEQYF. As DNA, the CDR3 is TGTGCCAGCAGCCCGCAGACAGGGGACTACGAGCAGTACTTC.

There are a few counts of this clone. Different DNA sequences within this sample yield the same CDR3. This chain joins TRBV19 and TRBJ1-1; D is undetermined. Germline lookup yields CDR1 LNHDA and CDR2 SQIVND (reference sequence). V was cut by 6 bases and J by 0 bases, with 5 bases left in between. The CDR3 is made up of 12 amino acids. CDR3 in DNA: TGTGCCAGTAGCGACATGAACACTGAAGCTTTCTTT. Translated, it gives CASSDMNTEAFF.

The gene calls are TRBV12-5 and TRBJ2-3; the match to TRBD1 covers 7 bases. V shed 5 bases, J shed 1 base, and the junction held 12 bases outside the gene matches. CDR1 is LGHNT, CDR2 FRNRAP, per germline. The CDR3 extends over 17 amino acids. The CDR3 here is CASGIPGQSGGTDTQYF. The DNA for the CDR3 is TGTGCTAGTGGTATACCGGGACAGTCAGGAGGCACAGATACGCAGTATTTT.

This rearrangement joins TRBV15 to TRBJ2-1; TRBD1 agrees at 9 bases. V gave up 3 bases and J gave up 8 bases; unmatched junction bases: 11. The CDR3 contains 16 residues. From germline, CDR1 is LNHNV and CDR2 YYDKDF (reference sequence). The CDR3 DNA reads TGTGCCACCAGCAGCGCGGACAGGGGTGTGAGCGATGAGCAGTTCTTC. Amino acids: CATSSADRGVSDEQFF.

The J gene is TRBJ2-7, the V gene TRBV18; tentatively, D is TRBD1 (6 bases). The CDR3 is 13 amino acids. Germline values: CDR1 KGHSH, CDR2 LQKENI. The ends were cut back, 3 bases at V and 3 bases at J, with 9 bases in the middle. Written as DNA, the CDR3 is TGTGCCAGCTCACCCGGACAGATCTACGAGCAGTACTTC. As protein: CASSPGQIYEQYF.

V is TRBV5-4 and J is TRBJ2-2, with D maybe TRBD2 (6 bases). Germline CDR1 reads SGHNT; CDR2 reads YYREEE (reference sequence). The V gene lost 1 base and the J gene lost 2 bases, with 9 bases spanning the gap. This CDR3 spans 15 amino acids. This CDR3 is CASSLPGANTGELFF. DNA for the CDR3: TGTGCCAGCAGCTTGCCGGGAGCCAACACCGGGGAGCTGTTTTTT. The whole variable domain, remainder taken from reference TRBV5-4 and TRBJ2-2, is ETGVTQSPTHLIKTRGQQVTLRCSSQSGHNTVSWYQQALGQGPQFIFQYYREEENGRGNFPPRFSGLQFPNYSSELNVNALELDDSALYLCASSLPGANTGELFFGEGSRLTVL.